The T cell receptor beta chain under discussion was sequenced for a study of T cell responses to AZD1222 COVID-19 vaccine. Looking at the study overall: Timing groups of about 4 and about 12 weeks for second doses were pooled.

The assay was immunoSEQ multiplex PCR, and TCRdb's table has in-frame clones only and misses some. The data hold roughly 83,000 clones, with about 83% observed a single time. CDR1 ENHRY and CDR2 SYGVKD come from the germline V gene. The CDR3 runs 14 residues. V trimming: 4 bases; J trimming: 4 bases; junction bases outside the gene matches: 4. In the case of this clone: Antigen unknown.

Study results and caveats: The study found vaccine-associated CD4 TCRs spanning spike, dominant at 160-218 and 743-854. Compared with day 0, the breadth and depth of the Spike-specific TCR repertoire rose significantly after two doses of AZD1222.

This clonotype originated in an adult in good health. The J gene is TRBJ1-3, the V gene TRBV10-3, with TRBD1 identical over 7 bases. Sequencing used peripheral blood, obtained on day 0 of AZD1222 vaccination. Here the CDR3 reads CAISAGTEGNTIYF. CDR3 nucleotide sequence: TGTGCCATCAGTGCGGGGACAGAGGGAAACACCATATATTTT.